This T cell receptor (delta chain) originates from a study of γδ T cells in repeated Plasmodium falciparum infection. Whole-study results and caveats: Vgamma9/Vdelta2+ repertoires stayed stably polyclonal over time and infection.

Germline V gene sequence: CDR1 TSWWSYY, CDR2 QGS. This CDR3 region has 16 residues. V gave up 1 base and J gave up 0 bases, with 12 bases separating them. With respect to this clone: The antigen remains unidentified. A far bigger clonotype differs at one base, so this is likely a read error. At the DNA level, this CDR3 is encoded by other sequences in the same sample as well.

Flow sorting of PBMC yielded separate Vgamma9/Vdelta2+ and Vdelta2-negative gammadelta T cell populations for bulk repertoire analysis. TCRdb fed the multiplex PCR reads into CATT to redo clone calling. The sample includes 85,000 to 90,000 delta-chain clones, 1.4% of them seen just once. The sequence derives from a pool of human donors (malaria-infected and uninfected, not separated). The sample was gamma-delta T cells from blood. This chain joins TRDV1 and TRDJ1; no clear D gene. TCRdb is silent on the J gene; assignment here came from matching the DNA to germline. This CDR3 is CALGERGRFNTDKLIF. In DNA form, the CDR3 reads TGTGCTCTTGGGGAACGGGGTCGTTTCAACACCGATAAACTCATCTTT.